The 11 T cell receptor beta chains given below trace back to one sample, sequenced in a study of beta chain features in type 1 diabetes. The investigators reverse transcribed all of the isolated RNA, so they sequenced expressed TCRB transcripts. Assay used: immunoSEQ multiplex PCR; TCRdb lists only in-frame clones, some missing. Of under 450,000 clones listed, about 14% are singletons. The sample taken for sequencing was naive CD4+ T cells from blood. The receptors were sampled from a man aged 25 to 45 in good health.

This clone was recorded a few times. The V and J genes are TRBV29-1 and TRBJ1-3; D not resolved. Trimming removed 0 bases at V and 4 bases at J, with 1 base between. Germline lookup yields CDR1 SQVTM and CDR2 ANQGSEA. The CDR3 spans 11 residues. CDR3: CSVEEGNTIYF. CDR3 bases: TGCAGCGTTGAAGAGGGAAACACCATATATTTT.

The chain links TRBV6-5 to TRBJ2-7; D unclear. V shed 4 bases and J shed 0 bases, with 4 bases lying between them. The CDR3 is 12 amino acids. Germline lookup yields CDR1 MNHEY and CDR2 SVGAGI. This chain's CDR3 is CASSSSSYEQYF. Here the CDR3 DNA reads TGTGCCAGCAGTTCAAGCTCCTACGAGCAGTACTTC.

V and J are TRBV29-1 and TRBJ1-1, with a weak D call TRBD1 (5 bases). The CDR3 length is 12 residues. V lost 0 bases and J lost 4, with 6 bases in between. The V gene's germline CDR1 is SQVTM and CDR2 ANQGSEA. CDR3 in DNA: TGCAGCGTTGAAGACCAGGGCACTGAAGCTTTCTTT. Encoded protein: CSVEDQGTEAFF.

A note on this clone: Additional DNA sequences in this sample encode the identical CDR3. V is TRBV27 and J is TRBJ2-6; unclear D gene. The ends were cut back, 2 bases at V and 4 bases at J, with 3 bases in the middle. The CDR3 has 13 amino acids. CDR1 and CDR2 (germline): MNHEY, SMNVEV (reference sequence). CDR3 residues: CASSLAGANVLTF. CDR3 coding DNA: TGTGCCAGCAGTTTAGCGGGGGCCAACGTCCTGACTTTC.

As to this clone: At one boundary the junction diverges from the germline segment, which might be a read error. The V and J genes are TRBV7-7 and TRBJ2-1; 10 positions agree with TRBD2. The CDR3 runs 17 residues. CDR1 SSHAT and CDR2 FNYEAQ come from the germline V gene (reference sequence). The CDR3 nucleotides are TGTGCTAGCAGCGCTACATTAGCGGGAGGCTCCTACAATGAGCAGTTCTTC. Encoded protein: CASSATLAGGSYNEQFF.

In this sample, this clone turned up a few times. The chain employs TRBV6-5 and TRBJ2-5; perhaps D is TRBD1 or TRBD2 (5 bases each). The germline V gene encodes CDR1 MNHEY and CDR2 SVGAGI. This CDR3 spans 13 amino acids. Between the trimmed V and J ends, which lost 0 bases and 5 bases, there was a span of 7 bases. CDR3 protein: CASSYSWGETQYF. The CDR3 DNA is TGTGCCAGCAGTTACTCCTGGGGGGAGACCCAGTACTTC.

V and J are TRBV4-3 and TRBJ2-1, with a weak D call TRBD2 (6 bases). CDR1 and CDR2 from the germline V gene are LGHNA and YSLEER. V lost 0 bases and J lost 5, with 11 bases in between. The CDR3 length is 15 residues. In DNA form, the CDR3 reads TGCGCCAGCAGCCAAGAGCGCGGGGCCCACAATGAGCAGTTCTTC. Protein product: CASSQERGAHNEQFF.

This clone turned up a few times. This sequence joins TRBV5-1 and TRBJ2-3; 8 bases are a match to TRBD2. The germline CDR1 and CDR2 sequences are SGHRS and YFSETQ. Trimming at V came to 6 bases and at J to 0 bases, leaving 6 bases not matched to a gene. The CDR3 is 15 amino acids. The CDR3 reads CASTREGSSTDTQYF. CDR3 sequence (DNA): TGCGCCAGCACCCGGGAGGGCTCAAGCACAGATACGCAGTATTTT.

The chain couples TRBV5-1 to TRBJ2-6; 9 positions agree with TRBD1. J gave up 2 bases and V 0 bases, and 3 bases lay outside the gene matches. The germline V gene encodes CDR1 SGHRS and CDR2 YFSETQ. This CDR3 is built from 17 residues. The CDR3 sequence is CASSLAGQGTGANVLTF. The CDR3 DNA sequence: TGCGCCAGCAGCTTGGCCGGACAGGGGACTGGGGCCAACGTCCTGACTTTC.

This clone was counted between two and nine times. This chain uses TRBV6-5 with TRBJ2-4, with a tentative D call TRBD2 (5 bases). Germline lookup yields CDR1 MNHEY and CDR2 SVGAGI. V was pared by 5 bases and J by 0 bases, with 11 bases between. This CDR3 has 15 residues. The chain's CDR3 is CASSADGLAKNIQYF. The CDR3 nucleotides read TGTGCCAGCAGTGCTGATGGACTAGCCAAAAACATTCAGTACTTC.

The V and J genes are TRBV7-9 and TRBJ1-1; the D is unclear. CDR1 is SEHNR, CDR2 FQNEAQ, per germline (reference sequence). The CDR3 sequence is 11 residues long. Trimming removed 2 bases from V and 7 bases from J, with 5 bases in between. CDR3 DNA sequence: TGTGCCAGCAGCTTAATTGTTGAAGCTTTCTTT. This sequence encodes CASSLIVEAFF.